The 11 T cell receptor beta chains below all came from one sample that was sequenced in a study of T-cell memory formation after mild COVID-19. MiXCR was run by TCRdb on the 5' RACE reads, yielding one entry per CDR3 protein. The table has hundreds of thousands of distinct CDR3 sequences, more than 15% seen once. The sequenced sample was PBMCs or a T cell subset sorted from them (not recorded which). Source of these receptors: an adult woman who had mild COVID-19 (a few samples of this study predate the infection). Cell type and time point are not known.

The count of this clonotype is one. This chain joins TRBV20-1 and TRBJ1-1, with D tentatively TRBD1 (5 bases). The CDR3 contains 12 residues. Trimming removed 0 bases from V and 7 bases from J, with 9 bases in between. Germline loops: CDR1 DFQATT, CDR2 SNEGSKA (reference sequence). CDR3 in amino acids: CSARETDSEAFF. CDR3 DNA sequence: TGCAGTGCTAGAGAAACAGACAGTGAAGCTTTCTTT.

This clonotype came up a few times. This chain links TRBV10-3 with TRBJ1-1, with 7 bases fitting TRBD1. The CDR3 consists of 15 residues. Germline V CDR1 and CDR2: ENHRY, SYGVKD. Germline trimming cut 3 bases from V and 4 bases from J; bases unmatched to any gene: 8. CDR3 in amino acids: CAISERQGLVTEAFF. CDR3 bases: TGTGCCATCAGTGAACGACAGGGACTAGTCACTGAAGCTTTCTTT.

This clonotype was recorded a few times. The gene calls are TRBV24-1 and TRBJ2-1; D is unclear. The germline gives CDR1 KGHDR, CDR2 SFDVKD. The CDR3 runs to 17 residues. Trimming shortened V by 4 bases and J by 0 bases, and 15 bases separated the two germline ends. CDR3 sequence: CATSDTLKGSSYNEQFF. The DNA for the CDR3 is TGTGCCACCAGTGACACTTTAAAGGGTTCCTCCTACAATGAGCAGTTCTTC.

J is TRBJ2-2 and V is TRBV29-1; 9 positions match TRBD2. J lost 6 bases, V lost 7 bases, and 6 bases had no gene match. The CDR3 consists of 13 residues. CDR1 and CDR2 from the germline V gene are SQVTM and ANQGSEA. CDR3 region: CSGDSGSPGELFF. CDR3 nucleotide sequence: TGCAGCGGAGATAGCGGGAGCCCCGGGGAGCTGTTTTTT.

The CDR3: CASSLGQGERYGYTF. The CDR3 DNA sequence: TGCGCCAGCAGCTTGGGTCAGGGTGAGCGGTATGGCTACACCTTC. This chain uses TRBV5-1 with TRBJ1-2; a weak D match, TRBD1 (5 bases). This CDR3 has 15 residues. CDR1 and CDR2 (germline): SGHRS, YFSETQ. V lost 0 bases to trimming and J lost 5 bases, with 14 bases between them.

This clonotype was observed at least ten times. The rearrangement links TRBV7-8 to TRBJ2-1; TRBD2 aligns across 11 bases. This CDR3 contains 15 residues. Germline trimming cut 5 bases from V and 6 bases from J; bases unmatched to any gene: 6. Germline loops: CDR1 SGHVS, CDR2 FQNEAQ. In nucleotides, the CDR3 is TGTGCCAGCAGCCGTGGACTAGCGGGCGTCAATGAGCAGTTCTTC. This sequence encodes CASSRGLAGVNEQFF.

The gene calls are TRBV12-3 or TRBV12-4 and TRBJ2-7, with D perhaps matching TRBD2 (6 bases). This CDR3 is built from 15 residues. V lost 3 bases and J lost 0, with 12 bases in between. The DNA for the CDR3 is TGTGCCAGCAGTTTTGGGGGGTCGACCTCCTACGAGCAGTACTTC. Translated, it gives CASSFGGSTSYEQYF.

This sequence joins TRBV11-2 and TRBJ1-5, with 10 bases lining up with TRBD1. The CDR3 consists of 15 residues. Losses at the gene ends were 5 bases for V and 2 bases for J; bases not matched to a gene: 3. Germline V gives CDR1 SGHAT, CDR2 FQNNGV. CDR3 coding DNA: TGTGCCAGCAGCACCGGGACAGGGGGCAATCAGCCCCAGCATTTT. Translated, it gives CASSTGTGGNQPQHF. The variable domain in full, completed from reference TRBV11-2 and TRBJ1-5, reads EAGVAQSPRYKIIEKRQSVAFWCNPISGHATLYWYQQILGQGPKLLIQFQNNGVVDDSQLPKDRFSAERLKGVDSTLKIQPAKLEDSAVYLCASSTGTGGNQPQHFGDGTRLSIL.

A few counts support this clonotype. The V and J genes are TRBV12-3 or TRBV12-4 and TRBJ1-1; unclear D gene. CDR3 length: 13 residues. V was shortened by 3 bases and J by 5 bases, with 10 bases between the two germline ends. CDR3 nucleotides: TGTGCCAGCAGTTTTGAGGGCAGTACTGAAGCTTTCTTT. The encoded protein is CASSFEGSTEAFF.

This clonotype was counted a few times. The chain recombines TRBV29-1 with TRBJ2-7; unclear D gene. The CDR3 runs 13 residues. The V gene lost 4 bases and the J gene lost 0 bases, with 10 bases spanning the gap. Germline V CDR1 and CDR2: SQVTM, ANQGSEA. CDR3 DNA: TGCAGCGTTGGCCGACTTGACTCCTACGAGCAGTACTTC. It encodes CSVGRLDSYEQYF.

Here the CDR3 DNA reads TGTGCCTGGAGTGTGCGAGGGGGGAACACTGAAGCTTTCTTT. Amino acids: CAWSVRGGNTEAFF. V and J are TRBV30 and TRBJ1-1, with D possibly TRBD1 on 6 matching bases. Trimming removed 0 bases from V and 1 base from J, with 9 bases in between. The CDR3 is 14 amino acids. Germline V gene data show CDR1 as GTSNPN and CDR2 as SVGIG (reference sequence).